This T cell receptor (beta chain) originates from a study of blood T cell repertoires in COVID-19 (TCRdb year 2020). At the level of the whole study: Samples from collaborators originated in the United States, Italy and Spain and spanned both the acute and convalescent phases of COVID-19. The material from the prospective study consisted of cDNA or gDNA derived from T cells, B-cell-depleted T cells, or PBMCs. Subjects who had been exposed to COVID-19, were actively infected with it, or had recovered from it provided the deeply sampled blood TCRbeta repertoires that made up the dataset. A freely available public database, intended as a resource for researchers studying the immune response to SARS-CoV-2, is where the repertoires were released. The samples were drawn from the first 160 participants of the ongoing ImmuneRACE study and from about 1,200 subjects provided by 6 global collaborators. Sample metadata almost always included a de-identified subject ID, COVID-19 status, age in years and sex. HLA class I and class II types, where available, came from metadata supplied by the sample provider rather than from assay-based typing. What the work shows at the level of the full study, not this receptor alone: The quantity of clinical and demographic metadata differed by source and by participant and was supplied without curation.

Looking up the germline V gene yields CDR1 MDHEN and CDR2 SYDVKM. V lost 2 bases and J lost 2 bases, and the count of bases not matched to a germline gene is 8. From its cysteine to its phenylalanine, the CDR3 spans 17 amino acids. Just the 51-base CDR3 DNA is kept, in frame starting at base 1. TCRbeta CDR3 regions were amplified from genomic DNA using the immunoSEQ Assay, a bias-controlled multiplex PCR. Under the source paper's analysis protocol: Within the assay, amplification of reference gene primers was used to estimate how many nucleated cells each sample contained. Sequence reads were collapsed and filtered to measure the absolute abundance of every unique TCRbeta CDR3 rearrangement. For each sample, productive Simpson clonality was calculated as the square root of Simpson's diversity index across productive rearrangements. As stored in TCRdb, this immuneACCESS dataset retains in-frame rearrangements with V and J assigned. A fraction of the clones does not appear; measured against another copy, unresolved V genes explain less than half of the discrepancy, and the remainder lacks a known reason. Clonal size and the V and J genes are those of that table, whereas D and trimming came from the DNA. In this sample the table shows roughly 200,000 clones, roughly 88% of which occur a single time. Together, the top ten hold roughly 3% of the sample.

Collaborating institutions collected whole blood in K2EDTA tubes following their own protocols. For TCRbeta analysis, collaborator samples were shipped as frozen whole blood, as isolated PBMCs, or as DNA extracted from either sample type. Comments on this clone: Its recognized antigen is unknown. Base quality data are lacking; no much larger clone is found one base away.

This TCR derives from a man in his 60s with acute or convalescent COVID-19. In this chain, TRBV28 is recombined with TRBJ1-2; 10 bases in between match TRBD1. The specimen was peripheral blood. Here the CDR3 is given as CASSLGTRDRGNYGYTF. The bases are TGTGCCAGCAGTTTAGGAACTCGGGACAGGGGAAACTATGGCTACACCTTC.